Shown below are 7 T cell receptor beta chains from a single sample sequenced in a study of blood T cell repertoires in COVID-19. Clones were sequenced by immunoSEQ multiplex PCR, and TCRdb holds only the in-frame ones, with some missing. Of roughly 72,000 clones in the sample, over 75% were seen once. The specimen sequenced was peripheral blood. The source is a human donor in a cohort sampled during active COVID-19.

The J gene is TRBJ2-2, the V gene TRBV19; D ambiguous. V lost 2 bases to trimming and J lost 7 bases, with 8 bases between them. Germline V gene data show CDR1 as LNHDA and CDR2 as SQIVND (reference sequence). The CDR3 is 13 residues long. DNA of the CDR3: TGTGCCAGTAGTATAAGCATCGGCGGGGAGCTGTTTTTT. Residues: CASSISIGGELFF.

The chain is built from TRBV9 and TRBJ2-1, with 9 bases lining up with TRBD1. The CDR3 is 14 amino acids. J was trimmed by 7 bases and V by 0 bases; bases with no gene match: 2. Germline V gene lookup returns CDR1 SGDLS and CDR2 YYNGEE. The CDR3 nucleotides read TGTGCCAGCAGCGTAGACAGGGGGCGGAATGAGCAGTTCTTC. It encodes CASSVDRGRNEQFF.

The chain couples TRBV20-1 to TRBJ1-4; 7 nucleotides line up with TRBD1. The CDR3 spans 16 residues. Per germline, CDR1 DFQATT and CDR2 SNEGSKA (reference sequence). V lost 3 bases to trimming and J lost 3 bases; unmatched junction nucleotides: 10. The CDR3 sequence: CSASNGAQGANEKLFF. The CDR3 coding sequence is TGCAGTGCTAGTAATGGGGCCCAGGGGGCTAATGAAAAACTGTTTTTT.

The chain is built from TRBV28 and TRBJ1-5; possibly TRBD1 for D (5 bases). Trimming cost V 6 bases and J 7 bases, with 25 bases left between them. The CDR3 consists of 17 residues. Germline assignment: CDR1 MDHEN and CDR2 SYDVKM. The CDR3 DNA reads TGTGCCAGCAGGTCGTTCGGGGGAGGGACGGTAGGACAGCCCCAGCATTTT. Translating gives CASRSFGGGTVGQPQHF.

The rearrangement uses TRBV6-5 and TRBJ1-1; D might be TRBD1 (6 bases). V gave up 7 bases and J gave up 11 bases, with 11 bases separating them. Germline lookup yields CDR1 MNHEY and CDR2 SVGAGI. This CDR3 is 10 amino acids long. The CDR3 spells CASTQGRAFF. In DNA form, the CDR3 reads TGTGCCAGCACACAGGGTCGGGCTTTCTTT.

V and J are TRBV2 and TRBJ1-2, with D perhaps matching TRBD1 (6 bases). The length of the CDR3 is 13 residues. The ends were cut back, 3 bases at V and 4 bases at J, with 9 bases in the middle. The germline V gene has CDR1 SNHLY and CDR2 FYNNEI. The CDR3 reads CASSDAGAYGYTF. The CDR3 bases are TGTGCCAGCAGTGATGCAGGGGCCTATGGCTACACCTTC.

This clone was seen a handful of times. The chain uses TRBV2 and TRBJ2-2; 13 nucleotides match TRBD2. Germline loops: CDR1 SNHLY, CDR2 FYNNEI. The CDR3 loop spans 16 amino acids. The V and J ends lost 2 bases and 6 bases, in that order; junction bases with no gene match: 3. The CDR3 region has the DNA TGTGCCAGCAGTGAAACTAGCGGGAGGGCGGCCGGGGAGCTGTTTTTT. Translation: CASSETSGRAAGELFF. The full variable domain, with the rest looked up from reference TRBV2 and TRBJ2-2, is EPEVTQTPSHQVTQMGQEVILRCVPISNHLYFYWYRQILGQKVEFLVSFYNNEISEKSEIFDDQFSVERPDGSNFTLKIRSTKLEDSAMYFCASSETSGRAAGELFFGEGSRLTVL.